The T cell receptor (beta chain) under discussion was sequenced for a study of blood T cells in healthy people across ages. About the research overall: Using template switching, researchers captured about one barcoded beta molecule for each two T cells. Study results and limitations: Diversity of TCR beta per million T cells declined in a roughly linear way with age.

It was approximately 10 milliliters of peripheral blood that were drawn from each donor. The length of the CDR3 is 13 residues. Trimming left V 9 bases short and J 4 bases short, with 12 bases between. As concerns this clonotype: Its antigen is unknown.

A second PCR, run for roughly 7 to 11 cycles, used a sample-barcoded 5' primer plus a J-beta primer mix. The authors tagged each cDNA molecule using a template-switch adaptor with 12 random nucleotides. One entry per CDR3 protein, called by TCRdb with MiXCR from the 5' RACE reads. The data contain about 1.4 million distinct CDR3 sequences, roughly 59% of them seen just once; the ten biggest clones take up under 8.5%. The gene calls are TRBV12-3 or TRBV12-4 and TRBJ1-4; D might be TRBD1 (6 bases). The sequenced material came from blood. This sequence originates from a man aged 18-30 years in good health. In DNA form, the CDR3 reads TGTGCCAGTAAAGGGACATATAATGAAAAACTGTTTTTT. It specifies CASKGTYNEKLFF.